Listed below are T cell receptor beta chains from one sample, sequenced in a study of blood T cells in healthy people across ages. TCRdb recomputed calls from the 5' RACE reads with MiXCR, one row per CDR3 protein. The sample shows 450,000 to 600,000 distinct CDR3 sequences, 25% to 35% of them seen only once. In addition, the sample was reused for a study of T cells of mothers and their children.

Sequenced material: blood. Receptor source: a boy aged 2-9 years in good health. The conserved cysteine and the conserved F or W are not part of the CDR3 here. D genes are given only for firm matches.

cdr3_length,v_call,d_call,cdr3_aa
13,TRBV9,TRBD1,ASSQTGVGTDTQY
12,TRBV7-9,.,ASSGLGGPYEQY
13,TRBV20-1,TRBD2,SAPTGQAGGNEQF
12,TRBV6-1,.,ASSESQGGDIQY
13,TRBV5-1,.,ASSPGPSGQETQY
12,TRBV7-9,.,ALRDLDSGNTIY
10,TRBV6-2/TRBV6-3,.,ASSYDGFEQY
14,TRBV11-2,TRBD1,ASSLDWGTGAYEQY
15,TRBV6-1,.,ASKRVYQVNSGNTIY
14,TRBV4-3,TRBD2,ASSQEGLADYNEQF
11,TRBV20-1,.,SASSQGGLEQY
10,TRBV10-3,TRBD1,AISPGDRSYT
11,TRBV2,.,ASQTIGANVLT
15,TRBV12-3/TRBV12-4,.,ASSPPAQGISTDAQY
6,TRBV10-3,.,AISADR
15,TRBV7-2,TRBD1,ASSLVAGTGGNQPQH
13,TRBV20-1,TRBD2,SARGLAGVGYEQY
11,TRBV10-3,.,AIIFENTGELF
8,TRBV29-1,TRBD2,SVGPGGSY
13,TRBV20-1,.,SASGTSPEQETQY
15,TRBV12-3/TRBV12-4,TRBD1,ASSSAIGQGYTDTQY
11,TRBV18,.,ASSPSPDYEQY
15,TRBV30,TRBD1,AWSGPNRGWVKNIQY
13,TRBV7-2,.,ASSLAGRGSYEQY
9,TRBV7-9,.,QVEKGETQY
12,TRBV20-1,TRBD1,SAREPGQATEQY
15,TRBV9,TRBD2,ASSVGTSGGVQETQY
9,TRBV20-1,.,SVMGTDTQY
11,TRBV18,.,ASSLAGWEELF
13,TRBV4-3,TRBD1,ASSPVGQGSEKLF
14,TRBV5-1,TRBD2,ASSLAGGGSSYEQY
15,TRBV7-9,.,ASSGRWSGGGYNEQF
11,TRBV9,.,ASSRGAAEKLF
12,TRBV5-5,.,ASSLWLTNEILF
14,TRBV7-9,TRBD2,ASSPPESGSAETQY
13,TRBV7-2,TRBD2,ASSFGTSDYNEQF
11,TRBV7-2,.,ASSFTVSDTQY
11,TRBV20-1,TRBD1,SATGTEHYGYT
13,TRBV7-2,.,ASSLNPGSSYEQY
11,TRBV10-2,.,ASRHGPAYEQY
11,TRBV12-5,.,ASGRQRGYEQY
14,TRBV6-1,TRBD1,ASSRTGVGTNEKLF
12,TRBV20-1,TRBD1,SASQPRGLNEQF
13,TRBV5-1,.,ASSLLQGGGAPLH
11,TRBV7-2,.,ASSNPKGREQF
14,TRBV30,TRBD1,AWSVYRGTVGTEAF
16,TRBV7-6,TRBD2,ASSLAESSGRARETQY
11,TRBV7-9,TRBD1,ASSWDRDGEQY